This TCR beta chain was found in a study of T cells in Graves' hyperthyroidism and ophthalmopathy (dated by TCRdb to between 2018 and 2021). Describing the broader study: Peripheral blood was collected at initial diagnosis, before any treatment. To identify TCR V-J signatures that set the groups apart, the researchers used a discovery cohort of 100 patients, made up of 40 to 45 with Graves' ophthalmopathy and some 55 with stable Graves' hyperthyroidism. Prospective prediction of ophthalmopathy was tested in an independent validation cohort of 18 to 20 hyperthyroidism patients and around 16 patients who later progressed to ophthalmopathy. For training and testing, the roughly 97 patients in the discovery cohort were randomly divided in a 7:3 ratio. In about 6 Graves' hyperthyroidism patients, the study also compared T-cell repertoires from thyroid tissue with T-cell repertoires from blood. Following sampling, methimazole starting at 30 mg daily was given to hyperthyroidism patients, and high-dose intravenous methylprednisolone was given to ophthalmopathy patients. The paper reports TCR Vbeta CDR3 sequencing of approximately 140 peripheral blood samples: over 40 ophthalmopathy, under 80 hyperthyroidism and approximately 17 progressor patients.

Findings and caveats that apply to the study as a whole: During validation, the model predicted progression to ophthalmopathy a median of roughly 7.1 months ahead of onset, with almost 71% sensitivity and 72% to 85% specificity. Sample size was not statistically predetermined, and investigators were not blinded to group allocation. Most expanded thyroid clonotypes (frequency above 0.001) were also detected in blood, a finding suggesting that blood repertoires may reflect thyroid immune responses. A model built on a 13 V-J signature distinguished ophthalmopathy from stable hyperthyroidism, reaching about 89% sensitivity and around 82% specificity in cross-validation and 80%/75% in testing.

Amplification of TCR beta CDR3 regions was carried out from RNA transcripts. The first round of RT-PCR for the TCR CDR3 was performed with the HTBI primer set and the Qiagen OneStep RT-PCR kit. Libraries were constructed in a second round of multiplex PCR, after which size selection and purification were carried out. The libraries were sequenced on an Illumina HiSeq2000 using paired-end 100 bp reads. In the source study's methods: SOAPnuke was used to process the raw data, throwing out any read that contained adapters or uncalled bases, had a mean Phred below 15, or lacked an exact constant-primer or identifier match. High-quality paired reads were merged with COPE v1.2.5, and unique nucleotide sequences were defined as clonotypes. Clonotypes were aligned to IMGT TRBV, TRBD and TRBJ reference segments using MiTCR v1.1. The analysis was restricted to V-J combinations with a frequency above 0.0001, which together covered 99% to 99.2% of the repertoires. The TCS score was defined as F50 (clonal expansion) divided by E x V (chaos), with BLOSUM62-based TCRdist calculated between CDR3 peptides within each V-J. Welch's t-statistics and random forest reduced fewer than 600 V-J features to 10 to 15, which were used in a naive Bayes classifier (R e1071). TCRdb trimmed public reads at Q25 via fastp, called clones via MiXCR and kept in-frame beta chains. Rows matching on CDR3 protein sequence are summarized as one entry with the most common DNA and genes. The V and J calls come from TCRdb's annotation, not from the publication. The sample has about 720,000 distinct CDR3 sequences on record, 16% of them singletons. Of the sample, 8.4% falls within the top ten clones.

At least ten counts were recorded for this clonotype. This receptor's antigen is unknown. Base qualities are missing; no much larger clone stands one base away. A patient counted as having stable Graves' hyperthyroidism if no progression to ophthalmopathy occurred over 18 months of follow-up. Hyperthyroidism patients were newly diagnosed, with disease duration under 2 months, and aged 18 to 65 years. Patients with uncontrolled infections, other autoimmune diseases, pregnancy or lactation were excluded. Clinical symptoms, serum thyroxine and TRAb, thyroid ultrasound, and orbital computed tomography formed the basis for the diagnoses. Ficoll-Paque density gradient centrifugation was used to isolate PBMCs from under 11 ml of fresh peripheral blood. Total RNA was extracted with Trizol reagent, and quality was checked on an Agilent 2100 Bioanalyzer. This sequence was found in a man between 18 and 29 years old with Graves' hyperthyroidism. The sample was blood.

The DNA reads as follows: TGCAGTGCTAGGGACAGGGTCCCGAGCTCCTACAATGAGCAGTTCTTC. This gives the protein CSARDRVPSSYNEQFF. The chain is made from TRBV20-1 and TRBJ2-1, with 8 bases aligning to TRBD1. V trim: 3 bases; J trim: 0 bases; unmatched bases: 7. Sequences DFQATT (CDR1) and SNEGSKA (CDR2) are obtained from the germline V gene (reference sequence). Counted from cysteine to phenylalanine, this CDR3 has 16 amino acids. Just the 48-base CDR3 DNA is kept, in frame starting at base 1.